This is a list of T cell receptor beta chains from one sample in a study of blood T cells in healthy people across ages. TCRdb fed the 5' RACE reads into MiXCR, producing one record per CDR3 protein. The data hold around 1,800,000 distinct CDR3 sequences, with more than 35% observed a single time. Sequenced input: blood. Receptors were obtained from a human donor in good health. Both conserved end residues are part of each CDR3. Each record gives: J gene, clone size, CDR3 length, D gene, V gene, CDR3 protein, CDR3 DNA. A D gene is named only where the DNA matches it firmly. Clone size is stated in some rows and not others, as once, few, many or a class when expanded.

J: TRBJ2-1
size: -
length: 13
D: -
V: TRBV7-3
CDR3: CASSFGMGETQFF
DNA: TGTGCCAGCAGCTTCGGAATGGGGGAGACCCAGTTCTTC

J: TRBJ2-6
size: few
length: 20
D: TRBD2
V: TRBV28
CDR3: CASSFPGLASTPSGANVLTF
DNA: TGTGCCAGCAGTTTCCCCGGACTAGCGAGTACCCCCTCTGGGGCCAACGTCCTGACTTTC

J: TRBJ1-6
size: -
length: 15
D: -
V: TRBV5-1
CDR3: CASSSGGVGKSPLHF
DNA: TGCGCCAGCAGCTCCGGGGGGGTCGGGAAGTCACCCCTCCACTTT

J: TRBJ2-7
size: few
length: 17
D: TRBD1
V: TRBV7-8
CDR3: CASSSGTGGELSYEQYF
DNA: TGTGCCAGCAGCTCGGGGACAGGGGGCGAACTCTCCTACGAGCAGTACTTC

J: TRBJ2-1
size: -
length: 14
D: TRBD2
V: TRBV20-1
CDR3: CSASLAGGWNEQFF
DNA: TGCAGTGCTAGTCTAGCGGGGGGTTGGAATGAGCAGTTCTTC

J: TRBJ2-7
size: -
length: 14
D: -
V: TRBV11-1
CDR3: CASSFSDRRHEQYF
DNA: TGTGCCAGCAGCTTTTCAGACAGACGACACGAGCAGTACTTC

J: TRBJ1-6
size: -
length: 13
D: -
V: TRBV9
CDR3: CASSKQGNSLLHF
DNA: TGTGCCAGCAGCAAACAGGGAAATTCACTCCTCCACTTT

J: TRBJ2-4
size: -
length: 12
D: -
V: TRBV25-1
CDR3: CASSAQGDIQYF
DNA: TGTGCCAGCAGTGCCCAGGGAGACATTCAGTACTTC

J: TRBJ1-2
size: -
length: 14
D: -
V: TRBV6-2/TRBV6-3
CDR3: CASAEPGPSYGYTF
DNA: TGTGCCAGCGCAGAACCTGGACCGTCCTATGGCTACACCTTC

J: TRBJ1-1
size: -
length: 13
D: -
V: TRBV29-1
CDR3: CSVASGGRTEAFF
DNA: TGCAGCGTTGCTTCGGGCGGAAGGACTGAAGCTTTCTTT

J: TRBJ2-1
size: -
length: 15
D: TRBD2
V: TRBV11-2
CDR3: CASSAGTTKYNEQFF
DNA: TGTGCCAGCAGCGCCGGGACTACGAAATACAATGAGCAGTTCTTC

J: TRBJ1-6
size: once
length: 12
D: -
V: TRBV28
CDR3: CASSLWNSPLHF
DNA: TGTGCCAGCAGTTTATGGAATTCACCCCTCCACTTT

J: TRBJ1-6
size: -
length: 15
D: -
V: TRBV2
CDR3: CASRIPRALNSPLHF
DNA: TGTGCCAGCAGGATACCCAGGGCGCTCAATTCACCCCTCCACTTT

J: TRBJ1-2
size: -
length: 16
D: TRBD1
V: TRBV7-2
CDR3: CASSATGTGDFYGCTF
DNA: TGTGCCAGCAGCGCCACCGGGACAGGGGATTTCTATGGCTGCACCTTC

J: TRBJ1-3
size: -
length: 11
D: -
V: TRBV11-2
CDR3: CASSTGNTIYF
DNA: TGTGCCAGCAGTACTGGAAACACCATATATTTT

J: TRBJ2-6
size: -
length: 17
D: TRBD1
V: TRBV7-2
CDR3: CASSRGQGAPGANVLTF
DNA: TGTGCCAGCTCTAGGGGGCAGGGGGCCCCTGGGGCCAACGTCCTGACTTTC

J: TRBJ2-3
size: -
length: 15
D: -
V: TRBV5-1
CDR3: CASSFGLRFTDTQYF
DNA: TGCGCCAGCAGCTTTGGGCTCAGGTTCACAGATACGCAGTATTTT

J: TRBJ2-7
size: few
length: 13
D: -
V: TRBV5-1
CDR3: CASSTDQRSEQYF
DNA: TGCGCCAGCAGCACGGACCAGAGGAGCGAGCAGTACTTC

J: TRBJ1-2
size: few
length: 13
D: -
V: TRBV28
CDR3: CASSEVIALGYTF
DNA: TGTGCCAGCAGCGAGGTCATTGCATTGGGCTACACCTTC

J: TRBJ2-7
size: few
length: 13
D: -
V: TRBV15
CDR3: CATSRAIPYEQYF
DNA: TGTGCCACCAGCAGAGCAATTCCCTACGAGCAGTACTTC

J: TRBJ2-1
size: -
length: 15
D: -
V: TRBV20-1
CDR3: CSANRDVSSYNEQFF
DNA: TGCAGTGCCAATAGGGACGTGAGCTCCTACAATGAGCAGTTCTTC

J: TRBJ2-3
size: few
length: 16
D: -
V: TRBV18
CDR3: CASSPNMPDLTDTQYF
DNA: TGTGCCAGCTCACCCAATATGCCAGACCTCACAGATACGCAGTATTTT

J: TRBJ2-1
size: -
length: 14
D: TRBD1
V: TRBV27
CDR3: CASKTGVSYNEQFF
DNA: TGTGCCAGCAAAACAGGGGTCTCCTACAATGAGCAGTTCTTC

J: TRBJ1-5
size: -
length: 15
D: -
V: TRBV20-1
CDR3: CSASDGPLRNQPQHF
DNA: TGCAGTGCTAGTGACGGGCCACTCAGGAATCAGCCCCAGCATTTT

J: TRBJ2-1
size: -
length: 12
D: -
V: TRBV7-8
CDR3: CASSLGPDEQFF
DNA: TGTGCCAGCAGCTTGGGGCCGGATGAGCAGTTCTTC

J: TRBJ1-6
size: few
length: 15
D: -
V: TRBV25-1
CDR3: CASSESGDGGSPLHF
DNA: TGTGCCAGCAGTGAATCGGGGGATGGGGGTTCACCCCTCCACTTT

J: TRBJ2-1
size: -
length: 14
D: TRBD2
V: TRBV29-1
CDR3: CSLGTSGSSDEQFF
DNA: TGCAGCTTGGGGACTAGCGGTTCTTCGGATGAGCAGTTCTTC

J: TRBJ2-6
size: -
length: 16
D: -
V: TRBV27
CDR3: CASRNEVGRGANVLTF
DNA: TGTGCCAGCAGAAACGAAGTAGGGAGAGGGGCCAACGTCCTGACTTTC